This TCR beta chain was captured in a study of cytomegalovirus exposure and HLA in healthy donors (dated 2017 in TCRdb). Regarding the research as a whole: According to an earlier analysis of a few hundred of the donors, about 190 million T cells yielded 120 million or so unique TCR beta sequences and more than 250 Gb of sequence data. An early release that covered about 600 HLA-typed donors contained approximately 290 gigabases of sequencing data and 85 million to 100 million unique TCR sequences. Among the roughly 430 genotyped donors, approximately 82% belonged to the genetic ancestry cluster associated with self-reported Caucasian donors. The aim of the study was to test whether cataloging public T cell receptors could identify signatures of past pathogen exposure. Using immunosequencing, the study profiled T cell repertoires from fewer than 850 subjects and related those repertoires to cytomegalovirus serostatus. In addition to the first cohort of 666 subjects, a separate validation cohort of approximately 130 different subjects was used. The study combined high-throughput TCR immunosequencing, statistical association of individual TCRs with disease status, and machine learning to predict cytomegalovirus infection status. In a later analysis, previously published TCR beta repertoires from 666 donors were re-analyzed and high-resolution HLA genotyping was added so that TCR occurrence patterns could be studied. Rather than drawing on any new phenotypic data, the later analysis identified candidate immune exposures from TCR beta sequences and the way those sequences occurred across donors. To decide whether each TCR beta V gene segment behaved as functional or pseudogenic, an earlier analysis of fewer than 750 of the donors relied on high-throughput TCR beta sequencing. Alongside the repertoire data, information on donor age, sex, ethnicity and CMV serostatus was compiled. A later genetic analysis used genome-wide SNP genotypes for about 55% of the 666 donors, treating that subset as a discovery cohort. All discovery cohort repertoires had been generated using a single sequencing platform. HLA typing covered class I and class II loci at four-digit resolution. The number of donors typed differed by locus, with 629-630 for A, B, C, DRB1 and DQB1, over 500 for DQA1, approximately 580 for DPA1, and about 450 for DPB1. Because of strong linkage in the cohort, roughly 5 DR-DQ haplotypes were treated as single units for association and clustering. On average, roughly 250,000 unique TCR beta nucleotide sequences were sequenced per donor among a few hundred genotyped donors of the cohort, with about 19% of those sequences being non-productive. The study at large found these results: According to a later genetic analysis, donors in an Asian-associated ancestry cluster had fewer N-insertions in productive TCRs than the roughly 660-donor mean. A cluster of highly shared sequence variants was judged likely to represent a technical artifact of the sequencing pipeline. A later analysis found that HLA-associated TCR beta chains were more clonally expanded and had lower generation probabilities than equally common non-associated chains. The earlier analysis of approximately 560 of the donors excluded 15 to 20 rarely observed V segments, including chromosome 9 orphons, because counts were too low. The study listed approximately 150 TCR beta chains as associated with cytomegalovirus. This cohort had only TCR beta chains sequenced, and the lack of alpha or paired-chain data limited which features could be detected. When HLA alleles, especially DR and DQ, strongly co-occurred, attributing TCR associations to individual alleles was difficult. A further reported finding was that TCR beta sequences accurately predicted the HLA-A and HLA-B alleles for most subjects in the first cohort. Specific HLA alleles were associated with roughly 16,000 TCR beta sequences at a false discovery rate of 0.05 in a later analysis. Because HLA typing was missing for some donors at each locus, association tests included only the typed subset. The 87-base-pair reads could not distinguish some IMGT-functional V segments, including TRBV6-2 and TRBV6-3, so those segments were excluded. In a later analysis, the rate of TCR association differed among HLA loci, with DRB1 alleles having the most associated TCRs and HLA-C alleles having the fewest. The presence/absence analyses assumed that sequencing depth was roughly uniform across donors, and that assumption may not be true. Linkage disequilibrium might explain the correlated functional status among segregating V segments, but an unknown experimental factor could not be excluded. A later analysis found that most CMV-associated TCR beta chains appeared HLA-restricted, with HLA associations seemingly driven largely by CMV exposure. Broadly in line with IMGT annotations, most TCR beta V segments showed up in productive rearrangements about 87% or about 30% of the time in an earlier analysis of 450 to 750 of the donors. Immune exposure information for the cohort was limited to CMV serostatus. A later genetic analysis associated a missense DCLRE1C variant with V-gene and J-gene trimming of TCR beta chains, and an independent cohort replicated the association. According to a later analysis, parvovirus B19, influenza, CMV and Epstein-Barr virus appeared linked to several top co-occurrence clusters. Cytomegalovirus status was reported to be diagnosed by the classifier with high specificity and sensitivity in both the original and validation cohorts. While some public TCRs were present in many individuals, most TCR sequences turned up only very rarely across donors. A few of the identified cytomegalovirus-associated TCR beta chains were confirmed in vitro to be specific for cytomegalovirus antigens. According to the authors, the approach could potentially be generalized to other disease states and immunological phenotypes.

The cohort was made up of 500 to 800 healthy bone marrow donors. Cohort members were all nominally healthy when sampled, although unrecorded immune exposures were likely present. The donor was CMV seronegative and belonged to the group of 380 or so seronegative cohort members. A peripheral blood sample was collected from each donor, and TCR beta sequencing was performed on peripheral blood mononuclear cells. The Qiagen DNeasy Blood Extraction Kit was used to extract genomic DNA from the blood cell samples. Points on this clone: Its cognate antigen has yet to be identified.

Taken from cysteine to phenylalanine, the CDR3 has 16 residues. Just the 48-base CDR3 DNA is kept, in frame starting at base 1. V has 4 bases trimmed and J has 4 bases trimmed; junction bases matching no gene number 11. CDR1 SGHVS and CDR2 FQNEAQ are derived from the germline V gene. The library was produced with the immunoSEQ multiplex PCR assay. For the multiplex PCR, a mixture combining 60 forward primers for TCR Vbeta segments and 13 reverse primers for TCR Jbeta segments was used. The CDR3 region of rearranged TCR beta genes was amplified from genomic DNA with a multiplex PCR assay. On the Illumina HiSeq System, the amplified TCR beta libraries were sequenced as 87-base-pair reads. Under the source paper's analysis protocol: In a later analysis, tens of millions of unique TCR beta chains were counted across the 500 to 700 repertoires, and around 10 million of these chains were shared by at least two donors. To remove PCR and sequencing errors, raw reads were error-corrected and collapsed into unique sequences using a nearest-neighbor algorithm that merged closely related sequences. Alignment of CDR3 sequences to IMGT reference sequences was used to assign V, D and J gene segments. For a sequence to be retained, a match of at least six nucleotides to both a V gene segment and a J gene segment was required. Rearrangements were classified as productive when the CDR3 lacked stop codons and remained in frame with V and J, and all other rearrangements were classified as non-productive. Following IMGT convention, CDR3 was defined as the stretch from the second conserved V-encoded cysteine up to the conserved J-encoded phenylalanine. The earlier analysis of 587 of the donors excluded sequences that lacked an unambiguous match to a single V gene segment. In an earlier analysis of several hundred of the donors, V segments were called functional above 56.7% productive rearrangements and were called segregating when the between-donor standard deviation exceeded 5%. A statistical classification framework was built for diagnosing cytomegalovirus status from the catalog of TCR beta chain sequences. A later analysis assigned V and J genes by comparing TCR nucleotide sequences with IMGT/GENE-DB human TR gene sequences. Using the TCRdist pipeline, a later analysis assigned CDR3 sequences along with most-parsimonious VDJ recombination scenarios. In a later analysis, each TCR beta chain was defined by its CDR3 amino acid sequence together with its V-gene family, and reads lacking a unique V-gene family were excluded. As a way to deal with suspected cross-contamination and a sequencing artifact, a later analysis dropped under 600 nucleotide sequences that were highly shared and had low generation probability. In a later analysis, a clonal expansion index was calculated for each public chain from normalized within-repertoire ranks of inferred template counts. Generation probabilities in a later analysis came from a VDJ recombination model fitted to out-of-frame rearrangements, and those results were checked against IGoR. In a later analysis, TCR-TCR, TCR-HLA and TCR-CMV co-occurrence was scored with hypergeometric tests, and a repertoire-size bias correction was applied to TCR pairs. False discovery rates were estimated in a later analysis by permuting HLA or CMV assignments 20 times. In a later analysis, co-occurring TCRs were grouped using DBSCAN, and TCRdist sequence similarity was added for clustering within HLA-allele-positive subsets. For co-occurrence clustering, repertoires with fewer than 30,000 or more than 120,000 public chains were excluded, along with five or six repertoires with anomalous nucleotide sharing. This is the immuneACCESS table as TCRdb keeps it, with only in-frame sequences that have V and J called. A part of the clones is gone; compared with another copy, unresolved V genes explain less than half, and the rest is unexplained. From that table come the V and J calls and clone size; the DNA was used to work out D and trimming. The sample has roughly 60,000 clones on record. Jointly, the top ten make up 3.6% of the sample.

Input material: PBMCs. The chain is made from TRBV7-8 and TRBJ2-7, with TRBD1 identical over 9 junction bases. The clonotype comes from a woman younger than 30 in good health and CMV-seronegative. The CDR3 sequence is CASSSALGQGRYEQYF. The DNA sequence reads TGTGCCAGCAGCTCGGCCTTGGGACAGGGCAGGTACGAGCAGTACTTC.